This T cell receptor beta chain was retrieved from a study of control samples from healthy donors and cancer patients (dated by TCRdb to 2019 to 2021). Libraries came from the immunoSEQ multiplex PCR assay. Drawn from immuneACCESS, this table holds only the in-frame rearrangements with V and J called that TCRdb kept. Clones are partly lost; checked studies trace under half to an unresolved V gene and leave the rest unexplained. This sample lists more than 45,000 clones; less than 95% were detected once. The ten largest clones represent under 0.95% of the sample. Relative to germline, V is 8 bases shorter and J is 2 bases shorter, with 11 bases between their ends. CDR1 and CDR2 (SNHLY, FYNNEI) derive from the germline V gene. The CDR3 numbers 13 residues from cysteine through phenylalanine. CDR3 DNA only is kept here, 39 bases in frame from base 1. This clone was seen a single time. Its binding antigen is unknown. No much larger clonotype is one base removed from it; base qualities were not supplied.

The receptor was isolated from a man aged 30-40 years with colorectal cancer. The chain was built from TRBV2 and TRBJ2-3; D gene: possibly TRBD2, on 6 matching bases. Source material: PBMCs. The DNA sequence is TGTGCCAGCGATCAGCGGGCCACAGATACGCAGTATTTT. Its protein is CASDQRATDTQYF. This CDR3, with the reference TRBV2 and TRBJ2-3 proteins standing in past its ends, gives the full variable domain EPEVTQTPSHQVTQMGQEVILRCVPISNHLYFYWYRQILGQKVEFLVSFYNNEISEKSEIFDDQFSVERPDGSNFTLKIRSTKLEDSAMYFCASDQRATDTQYFGPGTRLTVL.